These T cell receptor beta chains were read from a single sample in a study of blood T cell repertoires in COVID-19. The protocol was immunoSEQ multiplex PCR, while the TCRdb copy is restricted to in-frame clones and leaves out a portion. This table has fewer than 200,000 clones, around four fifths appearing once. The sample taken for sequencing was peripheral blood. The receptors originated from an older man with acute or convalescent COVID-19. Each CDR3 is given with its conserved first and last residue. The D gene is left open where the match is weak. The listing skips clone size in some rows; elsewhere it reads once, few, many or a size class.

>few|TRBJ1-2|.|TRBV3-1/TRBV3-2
CASSQVGSTYGYTF
TGTGCCAGCAGCCAAGTTGGCAGTACCTATGGCTACACCTTC
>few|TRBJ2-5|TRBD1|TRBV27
CASSSPGGHQETQYF
TGTGCCAGCAGTTCCCCAGGGGGACACCAAGAGACCCAGTACTTC
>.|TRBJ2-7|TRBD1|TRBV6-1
CASSEGTGGLPYEQYF
TGTGCCAGCAGTGAAGGGACAGGGGGCCTTCCCTACGAGCAGTACTTC
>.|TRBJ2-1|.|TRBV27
CASSRAGASGPSSYNEQFF
TGTGCCAGCAGTCGTGCGGGGGCTAGCGGCCCGAGCTCCTACAATGAGCAGTTCTTC
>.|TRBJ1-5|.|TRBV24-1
CATSDTPSANRNQPQHF
TGTGCCACCAGTGATACCCCGTCCGCCAATCGGAATCAGCCCCAGCATTTT
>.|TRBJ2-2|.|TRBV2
CASSEVETGELFF
TGTGCCAGCAGTGAAGTCGAGACCGGGGAGCTGTTTTTT
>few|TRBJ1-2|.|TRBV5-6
CASRPPEDYGYTF
TGTGCCAGCAGACCACCCGAGGACTATGGCTACACCTTC
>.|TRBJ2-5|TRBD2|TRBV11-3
CASSALAGGPGETQYF
TGTGCCAGCAGCGCATTAGCGGGAGGGCCAGGGGAGACCCAGTACTTC
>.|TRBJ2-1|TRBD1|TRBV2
CASRDRVGLSEQFF
TGTGCCAGCAGGGACAGGGTAGGATTGAGTGAGCAGTTCTTC
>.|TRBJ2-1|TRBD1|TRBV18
CASSLGQGLSLLIF
TGTGCCAGCTCACTCGGACAGGGCTTGTCGCTCTTGATCTTC
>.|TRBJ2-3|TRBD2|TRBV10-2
CASSEQGLADTQYF
TGCGCCAGCAGTGAACAGGGACTAGCAGATACGCAGTATTTT
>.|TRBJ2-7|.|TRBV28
CASSDRERPNYEQYF
TGTGCCAGCAGCGACCGGGAACGACCCAACTACGAGCAGTACTTC
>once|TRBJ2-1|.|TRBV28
CASSKPSGQGSYNEQFF
TGTGCCAGCAGTAAACCCTCGGGACAAGGGTCCTACAATGAGCAGTTCTTC
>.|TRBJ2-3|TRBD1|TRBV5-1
CASSHDRGAQYF
TGCGCCAGCAGCCACGACAGGGGTGCGCAGTATTTT
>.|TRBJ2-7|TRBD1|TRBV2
CASRRDRVGEQYF
TGTGCCAGCAGAAGGGACAGGGTGGGGGAGCAGTACTTC
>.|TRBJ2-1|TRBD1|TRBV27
CASSPQQGASYNEQFF
TGTGCCAGCAGTCCCCAACAGGGGGCATCGTACAATGAGCAGTTCTTC
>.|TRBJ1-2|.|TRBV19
CASSILLTGYGYTF
TGTGCCAGTAGTATCCTCCTTACAGGTTATGGCTACACCTTC
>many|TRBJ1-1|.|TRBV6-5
CASSYAQGLYTEAFF
TGTGCCAGCAGTTACGCTCAGGGTTTGTACACTGAAGCTTTCTTT
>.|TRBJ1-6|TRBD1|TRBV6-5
CASSIGQGRPPLHF
TGTGCCAGCAGTATCGGACAGGGTAGGCCACCCCTCCACTTT
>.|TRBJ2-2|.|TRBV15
CATSPVRGTGELFF
TGTGCCACCAGCCCCGTCCGAGGCACCGGGGAGCTGTTTTTT
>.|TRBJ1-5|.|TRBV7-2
CASSLDMEDQPQHF
TGTGCCAGCAGCTTAGATATGGAGGATCAGCCCCAGCATTTT
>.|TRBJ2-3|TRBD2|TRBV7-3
CASSLGLAGDTQYF
TGTGCCAGCAGCTTAGGGCTAGCGGGAGATACGCAGTATTTT
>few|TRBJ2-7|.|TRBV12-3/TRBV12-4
CASSFRGSGEQYF
TGTGCCAGCAGTTTTCGGGGGAGTGGGGAGCAGTACTTC
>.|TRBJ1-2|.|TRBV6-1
CASSEIGTGYGYTF
TGTGCCAGCAGTGAAATTGGGACTGGCTATGGCTACACCTTC
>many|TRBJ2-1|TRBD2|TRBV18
CASSPSGGALNEQFF
TGTGCCAGCTCACCTAGCGGGGGGGCCCTGAATGAGCAGTTCTTC
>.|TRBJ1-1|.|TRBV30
CAWSVWGVNTEAFF
TGTGCCTGGAGTGTATGGGGGGTGAACACTGAAGCTTTCTTT
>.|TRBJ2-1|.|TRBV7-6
CASSPAGASSYNEQFF
TGTGCCAGCAGCCCGGCGGGGGCCTCCTCCTACAATGAGCAGTTCTTC
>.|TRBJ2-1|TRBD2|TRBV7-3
CASSPLAGGPGEQFF
TGTGCCAGCAGTCCACTAGCGGGAGGGCCGGGTGAGCAGTTCTTC